These 6 T cell receptor beta chains came from one sample sequenced in a study of blood T cell repertoires in COVID-19. The table came from immunoSEQ multiplex PCR; TCRdb's copy has only in-frame clones and leaves some out. This table has 250,000 or so clones, 85% to 90% appearing once. Specimen: PBMCs or T cells enriched from blood (not recorded which). These receptors all stem from a man aged 50 to 59 who had been exposed to COVID-19.

The rearrangement uses TRBV19 and TRBJ1-4; tentatively, D is TRBD1 (5 bases). Deletions cut 6 bases from V and 1 base from J, with 9 bases between. Germline V lookup: CDR1 LNHDA, CDR2 SQIVND (reference sequence). This CDR3 is 14 amino acids long. For the CDR3, the DNA is TGTGCCAGTAGGAAGACAGAAACTAATGAAAAACTGTTTTTT. Translating it yields CASRKTETNEKLFF.

This chain joins TRBV11-2 and TRBJ1-4, with TRBD1 matching 8 bases. The germline gives CDR1 SGHAT, CDR2 FQNNGV. The CDR3 has 15 residues. The junction had 9 bases not matched to a gene; V was cut back by 5 bases and J by 7 bases. CDR3 coding DNA: TGTGCCAGCAGCGGATTCAGGGGGCGCGGTGAAAAACTGTTTTTT. Its translation: CASSGFRGRGEKLFF.

The chain links TRBV3-1 (or the pseudogene TRBV3-2) to TRBJ2-5; D may be TRBD2 (7 bases). Germline V gene data show CDR1 as LGHDT and CDR2 as YNNKEL (reference sequence). Trimming left V 3 bases short and J 5 bases short, with 19 bases between. The CDR3 contains 16 residues. DNA for the CDR3: TGTGCCAGCAGCCAGGGGGGCGGGAGATATCCGGAGACCCAGTACTTC. Protein sequence: CASSQGGGRYPETQYF.

J is TRBJ1-6 and V is TRBV2; D perhaps matches TRBD1 (5 bases). Looked up from germline, CDR1 is SNHLY and CDR2 is FYNNEI. The CDR3 contains 15 residues. V gave up 1 base and J gave up 7 bases, with 11 bases separating them. The CDR3 coding sequence is TGTGCCAGCAGTGAAGTGGGCCAGGGAAATTCACCCCTCCACTTT. Translating gives CASSEVGQGNSPLHF.

This chain uses TRBV5-1 with TRBJ1-1; no clear D gene. Germline V gene data show CDR1 as SGHRS and CDR2 as YFSETQ. Deletions cut 4 bases from V and 3 bases from J, with 13 bases between. The CDR3 is 14 amino acids. CDR3 DNA: TGCGCCAGCAGCGGCTCCCGTCGCTACACTGAAGCTTTCTTT. Its translation is CASSGSRRYTEAFF. Based on the CDR3 plus reference TRBV5-1 and TRBJ1-1, the full variable domain is KAGVTQTPRYLIKTRGQQVTLSCSPISGHRSVSWYQQTPGQGLQFLFEYFSETQRNKGNFPGRFSGRQFSNSRSEMNVSTLELGDSALYLCASSGSRRYTEAFFGQGTRLTVV.

The chain combines TRBV5-1 with TRBJ2-6; possibly TRBD1 for D (7 bases). CDR3 size: 20 residues. V was cut by 4 bases and J by 0 bases, with 23 bases left in between. The germline V gene encodes CDR1 SGHRS and CDR2 YFSETQ. The CDR3 here is CASSPNGVAGGGSGANVLTF. The CDR3 DNA reads as TGCGCCAGCAGCCCTAATGGTGTTGCAGGGGGAGGCTCTGGGGCCAACGTCCTGACTTTC.